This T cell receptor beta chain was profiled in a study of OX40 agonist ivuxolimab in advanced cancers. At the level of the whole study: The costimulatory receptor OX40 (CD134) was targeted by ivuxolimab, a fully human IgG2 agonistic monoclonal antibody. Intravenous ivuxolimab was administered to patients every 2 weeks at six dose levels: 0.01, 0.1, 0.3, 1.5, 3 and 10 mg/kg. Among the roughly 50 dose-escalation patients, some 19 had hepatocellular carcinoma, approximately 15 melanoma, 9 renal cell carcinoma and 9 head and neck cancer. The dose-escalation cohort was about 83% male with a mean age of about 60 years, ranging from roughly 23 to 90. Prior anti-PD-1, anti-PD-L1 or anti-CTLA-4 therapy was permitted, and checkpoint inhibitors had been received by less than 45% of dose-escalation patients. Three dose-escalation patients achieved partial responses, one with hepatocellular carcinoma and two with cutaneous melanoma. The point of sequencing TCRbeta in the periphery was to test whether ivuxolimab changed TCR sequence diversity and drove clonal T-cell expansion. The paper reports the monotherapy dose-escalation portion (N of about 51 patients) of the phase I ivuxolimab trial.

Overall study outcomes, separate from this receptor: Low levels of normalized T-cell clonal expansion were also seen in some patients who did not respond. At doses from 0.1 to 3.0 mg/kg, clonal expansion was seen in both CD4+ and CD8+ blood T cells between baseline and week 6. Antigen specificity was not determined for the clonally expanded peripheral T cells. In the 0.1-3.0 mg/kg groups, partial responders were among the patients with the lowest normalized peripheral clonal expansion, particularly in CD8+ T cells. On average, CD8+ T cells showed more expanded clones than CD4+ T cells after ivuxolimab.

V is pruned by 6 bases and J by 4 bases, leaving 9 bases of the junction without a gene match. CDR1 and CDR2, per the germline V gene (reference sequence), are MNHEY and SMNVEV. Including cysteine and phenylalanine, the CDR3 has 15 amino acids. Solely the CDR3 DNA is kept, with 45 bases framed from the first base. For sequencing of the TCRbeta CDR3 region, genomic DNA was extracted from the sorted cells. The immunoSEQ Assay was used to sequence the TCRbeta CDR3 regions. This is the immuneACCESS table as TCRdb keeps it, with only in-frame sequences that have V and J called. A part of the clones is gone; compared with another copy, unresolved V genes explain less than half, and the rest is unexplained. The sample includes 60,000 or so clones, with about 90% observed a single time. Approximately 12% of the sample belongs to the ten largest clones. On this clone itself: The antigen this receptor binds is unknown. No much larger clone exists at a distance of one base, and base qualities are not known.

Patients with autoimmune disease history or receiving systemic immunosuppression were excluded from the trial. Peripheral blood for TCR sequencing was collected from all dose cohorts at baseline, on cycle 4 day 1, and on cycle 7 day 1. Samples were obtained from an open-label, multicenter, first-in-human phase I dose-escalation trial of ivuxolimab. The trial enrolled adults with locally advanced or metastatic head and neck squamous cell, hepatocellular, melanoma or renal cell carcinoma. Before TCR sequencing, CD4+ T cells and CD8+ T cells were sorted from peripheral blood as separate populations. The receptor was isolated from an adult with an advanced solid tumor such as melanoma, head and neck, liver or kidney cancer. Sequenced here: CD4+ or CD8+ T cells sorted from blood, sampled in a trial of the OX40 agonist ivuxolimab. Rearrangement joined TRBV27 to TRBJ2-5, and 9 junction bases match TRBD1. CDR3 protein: CASSEIRTGVETQYF. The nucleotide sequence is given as TGTGCCAGCAGCGAAATTAGGACAGGGGTAGAGACCCAGTACTTC.